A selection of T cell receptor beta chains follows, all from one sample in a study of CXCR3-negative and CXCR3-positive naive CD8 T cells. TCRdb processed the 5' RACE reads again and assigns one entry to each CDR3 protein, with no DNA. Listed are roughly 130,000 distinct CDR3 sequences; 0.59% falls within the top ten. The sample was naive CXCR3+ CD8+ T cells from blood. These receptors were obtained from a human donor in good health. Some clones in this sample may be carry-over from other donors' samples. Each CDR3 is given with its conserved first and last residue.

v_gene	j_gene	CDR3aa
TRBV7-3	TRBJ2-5	CASSFGLAGGFLETQYF
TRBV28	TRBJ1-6	CASRLTPGLRSYNSPLHF
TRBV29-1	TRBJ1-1	CSAQGNIRGTEAFF
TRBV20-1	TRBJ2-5	CSARVGVRETQYF
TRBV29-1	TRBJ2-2	CSVRVTGELFF
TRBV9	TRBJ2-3	CASSVSGSTDTQYF
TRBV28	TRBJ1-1	CASSFHRGTFLNTEAFF
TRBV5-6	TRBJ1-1	CASSVIDTEAFF
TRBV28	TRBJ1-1	CASSLYRATEAFF
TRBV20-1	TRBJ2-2	CSASVRTANTGELFF
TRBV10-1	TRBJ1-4	CASSPGFGQTELFF
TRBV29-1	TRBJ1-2	CSVAGTTTRGYTF
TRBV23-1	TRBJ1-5	CASSGLGETYSNQPQHF
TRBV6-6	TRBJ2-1	CASSFSGGNEQFF
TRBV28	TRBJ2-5	CASSLRSEQETQYF
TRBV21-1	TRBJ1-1	CASSKPRTGEMNTEAFF
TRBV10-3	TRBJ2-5	CAISESRWETQYF
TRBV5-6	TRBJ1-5	CASSFGGQPQHF
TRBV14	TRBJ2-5	CASSTRLTQETQYF
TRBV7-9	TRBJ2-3	CASSLDPDTDTQYF
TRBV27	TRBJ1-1	CASSSRSRNTEAFF
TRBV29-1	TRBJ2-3	CSVEGLSGGATDTQYF
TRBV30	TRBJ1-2	CAWRRDYGYTF
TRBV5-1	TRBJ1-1	CASSLWINTEAFF
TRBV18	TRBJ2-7	CATSPEDRGFYEQYF
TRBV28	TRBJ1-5	CASSFLMIHRGVSNQPQHF
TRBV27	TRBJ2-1	CASSSTSGGLYNEQFF
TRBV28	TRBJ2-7	CASRGRGDEQYF
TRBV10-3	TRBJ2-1	CAISESWQGGTHEQFF
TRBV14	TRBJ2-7	CASSQDPFVGRSYEQYF
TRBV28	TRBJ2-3	CASRPLLAGAFTDTQYF
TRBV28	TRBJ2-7	CASLKGGSSYEQYF
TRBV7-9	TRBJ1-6	CASSLGGSPLHF
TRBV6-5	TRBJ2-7	CASSYGPYEQYF
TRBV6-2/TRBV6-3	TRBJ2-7	CASSFTTYEQYF
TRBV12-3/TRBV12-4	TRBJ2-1	CASSLSGNPESPYTYNEQFF
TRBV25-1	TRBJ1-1	CASSEYFRREDSLNTEAFF
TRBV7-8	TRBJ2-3	CASSTRTLDTQYF
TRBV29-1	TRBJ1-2	CSATFWGKTANYGYTF
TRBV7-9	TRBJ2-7	CASSLYNSLSYEQYF
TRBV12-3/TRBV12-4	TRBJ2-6	CASSLWEAWTGANVLTF
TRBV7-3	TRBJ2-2	CASSSGQNTGELFF
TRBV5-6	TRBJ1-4	CASSPGTRNEKLFF
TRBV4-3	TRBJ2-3	CASSTRGGEADTQYF
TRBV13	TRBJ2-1	CASSPQGESYNEQFF
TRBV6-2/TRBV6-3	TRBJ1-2	CASREISGYGYTF